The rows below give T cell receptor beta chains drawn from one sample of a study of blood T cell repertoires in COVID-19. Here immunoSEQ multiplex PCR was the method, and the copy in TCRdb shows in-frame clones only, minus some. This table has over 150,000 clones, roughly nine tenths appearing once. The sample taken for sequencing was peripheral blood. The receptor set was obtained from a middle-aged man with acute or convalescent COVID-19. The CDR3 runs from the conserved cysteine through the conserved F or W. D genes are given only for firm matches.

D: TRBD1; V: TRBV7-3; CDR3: CASSPRDRGYEQYF
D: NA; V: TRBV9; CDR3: CASSVGGLGTEAFF
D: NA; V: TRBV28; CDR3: CASSAGGQKLFF
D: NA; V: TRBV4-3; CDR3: CASSQDIQNYGYTF
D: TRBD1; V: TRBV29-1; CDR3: CSAETGNGNTIYF
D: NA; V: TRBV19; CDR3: CASSMRPGVIEKLFF
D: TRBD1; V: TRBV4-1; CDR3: CASSQVPDRGRFGTGELFF
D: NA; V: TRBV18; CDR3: CASSPPWGLDNEKLFF
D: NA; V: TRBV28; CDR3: CASSLFATRNTEAFF
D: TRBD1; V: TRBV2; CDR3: CASSAQGGSGYTF
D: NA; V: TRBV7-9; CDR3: CASSLETGRNSPLHF
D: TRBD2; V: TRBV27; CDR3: CASSIAGVGSYEQYF
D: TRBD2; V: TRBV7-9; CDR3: CAVPSGDTQYF
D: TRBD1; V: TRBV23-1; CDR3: CASSHRTFLPATGDDQPQHF
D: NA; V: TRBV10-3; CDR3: CAINQGGSYNEQFF
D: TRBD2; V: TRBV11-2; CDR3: CASSLRAWLAGAGDEQFF
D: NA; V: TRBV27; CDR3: CASSLGGPWGSPLHF
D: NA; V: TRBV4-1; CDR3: CASNDGAGASYNEQFF
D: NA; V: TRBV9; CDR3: CASSALLQGTEAFF
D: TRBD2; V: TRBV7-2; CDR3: CASSSEAGGYNEQFF
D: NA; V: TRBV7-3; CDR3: CASSFQENTEAFF
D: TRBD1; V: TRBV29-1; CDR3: CSVELGDRGAGELFF
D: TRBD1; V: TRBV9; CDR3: CASSAQGASTGELFF
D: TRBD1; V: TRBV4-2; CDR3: CASSQDFGQDVLLAKNIQYF
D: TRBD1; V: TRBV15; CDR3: CATSRDPTGDRGHEQYF
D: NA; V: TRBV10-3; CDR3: CAISDGTLSGANVLTF
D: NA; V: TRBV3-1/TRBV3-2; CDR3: CASSPTTSSYEQYF
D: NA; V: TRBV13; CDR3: CASSNRDPIGELFF
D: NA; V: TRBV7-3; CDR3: CASSEASGPWAQYF
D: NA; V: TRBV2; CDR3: CASIGSGSNTGELFF
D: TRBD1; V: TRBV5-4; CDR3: CASSGRTGVTEAFF
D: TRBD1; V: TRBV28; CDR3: CASRQGALPYEQYF
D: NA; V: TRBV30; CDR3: CAWGTGNEQFF
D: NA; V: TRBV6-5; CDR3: CASSYGAGGNTIYF
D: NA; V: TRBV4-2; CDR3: CASSRRAGTTSTDTQYF
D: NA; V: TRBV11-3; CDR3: CASSLEEGSNEQFF
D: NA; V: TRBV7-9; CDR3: CASSFPGTFPEQFF
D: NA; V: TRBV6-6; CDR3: CASSPGNTEAFF
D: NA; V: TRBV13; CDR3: CASSPRQYNSPLHF
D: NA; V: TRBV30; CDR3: CATYGGELVAFF
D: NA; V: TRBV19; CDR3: CASGDLQGLETQYF
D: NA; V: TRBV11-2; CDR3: CASSLRSAGINEKLFF
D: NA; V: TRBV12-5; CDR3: CASGIDSAEAFF
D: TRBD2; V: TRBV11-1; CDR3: CASSPTSGSSTDTQYF
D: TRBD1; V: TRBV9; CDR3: CASSAPFSGQSGNTIYF
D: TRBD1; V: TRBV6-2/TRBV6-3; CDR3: CASSYTPPDGQVGTDTQYF
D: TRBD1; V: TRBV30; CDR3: CAWSVQGPTVPQHF
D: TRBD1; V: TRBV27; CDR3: CASSLRTGGDFPGELFF
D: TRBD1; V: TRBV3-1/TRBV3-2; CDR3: CASSQDPDRAGKLFF
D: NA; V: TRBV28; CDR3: CASSLRDGYTF
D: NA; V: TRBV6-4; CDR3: CASRGGTTYNEQFF
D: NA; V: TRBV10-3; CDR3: CAISDGWTNEKLFF